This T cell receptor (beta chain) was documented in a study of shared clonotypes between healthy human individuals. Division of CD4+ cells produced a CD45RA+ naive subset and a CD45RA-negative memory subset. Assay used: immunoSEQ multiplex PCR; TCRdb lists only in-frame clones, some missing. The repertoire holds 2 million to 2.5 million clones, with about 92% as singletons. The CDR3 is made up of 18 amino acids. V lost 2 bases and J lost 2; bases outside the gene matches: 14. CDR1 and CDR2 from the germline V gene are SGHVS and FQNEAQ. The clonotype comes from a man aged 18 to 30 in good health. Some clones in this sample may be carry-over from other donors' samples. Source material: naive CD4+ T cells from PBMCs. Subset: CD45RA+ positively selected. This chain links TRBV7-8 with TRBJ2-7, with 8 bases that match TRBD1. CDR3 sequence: CASSLIIARDRGTYEQYF. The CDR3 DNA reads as TGTGCCAGCAGCTTAATCATCGCCCGAGACAGGGGAACCTACGAGCAGTACTTC.